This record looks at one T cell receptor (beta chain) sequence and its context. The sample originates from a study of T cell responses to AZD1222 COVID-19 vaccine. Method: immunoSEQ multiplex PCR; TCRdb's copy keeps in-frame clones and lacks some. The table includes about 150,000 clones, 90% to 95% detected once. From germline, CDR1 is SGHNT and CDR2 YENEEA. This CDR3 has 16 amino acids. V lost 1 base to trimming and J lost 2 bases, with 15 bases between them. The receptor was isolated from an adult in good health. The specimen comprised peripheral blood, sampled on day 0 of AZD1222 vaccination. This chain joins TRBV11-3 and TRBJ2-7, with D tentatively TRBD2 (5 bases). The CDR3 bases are TGTGCCAGCAGCTTAGCCTCGGGGAGCCCTCCCTACGAGCAGTACTTC. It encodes CASSLASGSPPYEQYF.